These 21 T cell receptor beta chains came from one sample sequenced in a study of spatial heterogeneity in lung cancer. Antigens of these TCRs are unknown. The time point here: sample taken at primary tumor resection. Study-wide results and caveats: The study found that expanded intratumoral alpha and beta TCR counts tracked tumor mutation counts.

Using its own MiXCR run on the 5' RACE reads, TCRdb lists one record per CDR3 protein. The repertoire includes roughly 200 distinct CDR3 sequences, 40% to 60% of them detected once, and around three fifths sits in the top ten. The material sequenced was lung tumor tissue, taken at surgery. These receptors were taken from a male donor with early-stage non-small cell lung cancer.

This clonotype was recorded a few times. This beta chain slipped into a library made for alpha chains as a stray read, so its size is not meaningful. V usage is TRBV12-3 or TRBV12-4 and J usage is TRBJ1-2; 8 bases are shared with TRBD1. The CDR3 has 13 amino acids. V lost 5 bases, J lost 4 bases, and 3 bases stayed unmatched. CDR3 DNA sequence: TGTGCCAGCAGTCCACAGGGGGTCTATGGCTACACCTTC. Protein: CASSPQGVYGYTF.

This clonotype was detected only a few times. This beta chain was picked up by a library intended for alpha chains and is off target, so its count carries little meaning. This rearrangement joins TRBV4-2 to TRBJ1-6; a possible D gene is TRBD1 (6 bases). This CDR3 has 17 amino acids. Trimming cost V 0 bases and J 9 bases, with 18 bases left between them. CDR1 LGHNA and CDR2 YNFKEQ come from the germline V gene. CDR3 protein: CASSQEESGQLFSPLHF. The DNA for the CDR3 is TGTGCCAGCAGCCAAGAGGAATCGGGACAATTATTTTCACCCCTCCACTTT.

A note on this clonotype: For a library built for alpha chains, this beta chain is a stray read; little rests on its size. The rearrangement uses TRBV11-1 and TRBJ2-5, with D unclear. This CDR3 spans 11 amino acids. Trimming cost V 5 bases and J 5 bases, with 6 bases left between them. Per the germline V gene, CDR1 is SGHAT and CDR2 is FQDESV (reference sequence). The CDR3 is CASSRTETQYF. CDR3 nucleotide sequence: TGTGCCAGCAGCCGCACGGAGACCCAGTACTTC.

This clonotype occurred once. For a library built for alpha chains, this beta chain is a stray read; little rests on its size. The chain links TRBV28 to TRBJ2-1, with TRBD1 identical over 11 bases. Germline loops: CDR1 MDHEN, CDR2 SYDVKM. CDR3 length equals 14 residues. With 7 bases clipped from V and 6 bases from J, the junction kept 5 bases outside the gene matches. The CDR3 DNA reads TGTGCCAGCACCTCGGGACAGGGGGGCAATGAGCAGTTCTTC. This sequence encodes CASTSGQGGNEQFF.

This clonotype was seen once. This beta chain is an unintended read in a library built for alpha chains; its size means little. The chain has TRBV5-1 and TRBJ2-5, with D uncertain. The CDR3 runs 11 residues. V lost 4 bases and J lost 2, with 3 bases in between. Germline V gene sequence: CDR1 SGHRS, CDR2 YFSETQ. Here the CDR3 DNA reads TGCGCCAGCAGCCTACAAGAGACCCAGTACTTC. This codes for CASSLQETQYF.

This clonotype is labeled as hyperexpanded. This beta chain appears as a stray read in a library generated for alpha chains; its size is not informative. The CDR3 sequence: CASGVYGGSAYEQYF. The CDR3 nucleotides are TGTGCCAGCGGGGTTTACGGCGGGAGTGCCTACGAGCAGTACTTC. The chain recombines TRBV4-2 with TRBJ2-7, with 7 bases matching TRBD2. The CDR3 runs 15 residues. After removal of 8 bases from V and 2 bases from J, the junction contained 12 bases not matched to a gene. The germline gives CDR1 LGHNA, CDR2 YNFKEQ.

This clonotype has a handful of counts. Because the library targeted alpha chains, this beta chain is an off-target read whose size means little. The J gene is TRBJ1-1, the V gene TRBV28; TRBD1 is a possible D gene (6 bases). CDR1 and CDR2 from the germline V gene are MDHEN and SYDVKM. V lost 2 bases to trimming and J lost 5 bases, with 9 bases between them. This CDR3 contains 13 residues. CDR3 nucleotide sequence: TGTGCCAGCAGTTTAACAGGGCGTACTGAAGCTTTCTTT. Residues: CASSLTGRTEAFF.

As for this clonotype: As an off-target read in a library built for alpha chains, this beta chain has a frequency of little significance. This rearrangement joins TRBV28 to TRBJ2-3, with TRBD2 identical over 9 bases. The J segment lost 4 bases and the V segment lost 7 bases, leaving 6 bases of the junction unmatched. Germline assignment: CDR1 MDHEN and CDR2 SYDVKM. The CDR3 totals 14 residues. In nucleotides, the CDR3 is TGTGCCAGCATCCAGCGGGGGGCCGCAGATACGCAGTATTTT. Its protein product is CASIQRGAADTQYF.

Concerning this clonotype: This beta chain is an off-target read within a library intended for alpha chains, so its frequency means little. V is TRBV28 and J is TRBJ2-5, with a weak D call TRBD1 (6 bases). Between the trimmed V and J ends, which lost 11 bases and 0 bases, there was a span of 13 bases. The CDR3 has 13 residues. The germline V gene encodes CDR1 MDHEN and CDR2 SYDVKM. This CDR3 is CAAKGTYQETQYF. In DNA, the CDR3 is TGTGCCGCCAAAGGGACATACCAAGAGACCCAGTACTTC. Full variable domain (missing parts from reference TRBV28 and TRBJ2-5): DVKVTQSSRYLVKRTGEKVFLECVQDMDHENMFWYRQDPGLGLRLIYFSYDVKMKEKGDIPEGYSVSREKKERFSLILESASTNQTSMYLCAAKGTYQETQYFGPGTRLLVL.

This clonotype is deemed large. This beta chain is an unintended read in a library built for alpha chains; its size means little. The chain joins TRBV29-1 to TRBJ2-7; 7 bases match TRBD1. The ends lost 5 bases at V and 7 bases at J; junction bases unmatched: 8. Germline V gene data show CDR1 as SQVTM and CDR2 as ANQGSEA. The CDR3 has 12 residues. CDR3 nucleotides: TGCAGCGTTACTACAGGGGCCGGGGAGCAGTACTTC. It is translated as CSVTTGAGEQYF.

The table lists this clonotype with a few counts. Little can be read into the size of this beta chain, an off-target read in a library designed for alpha chains. The J gene is TRBJ2-7, the V gene TRBV6-1, with D maybe TRBD1 (6 bases). Trimming took 6 bases from V and 0 from J, leaving 6 bases between them. Germline V gives CDR1 MNHNS, CDR2 SASEGT. The CDR3 runs to 12 residues. This CDR3 reads CASRDSSYEQYF. The CDR3, as DNA: TGTGCCAGCAGGGACAGCTCCTACGAGCAGTACTTC.

On this clonotype: This beta chain is a stray sequence in a library constructed for alpha chains; its clone size is not meaningful. The chain couples TRBV10-3 to TRBJ2-2; tentatively, D is TRBD1 or TRBD2 (5 bases each). This CDR3 has 14 amino acids. Germline CDR1 is ENHRY and CDR2 is SYGVKD. Between the trimmed V and J ends, which lost 8 bases and 0 bases, there was a span of 10 bases. The CDR3, as DNA: TGTGCCATCGGGGGACCTTCGAACACCGGGGAGCTGTTTTTT. Translation gives CAIGGPSNTGELFF.

Regarding this clonotype: Because the library targeted alpha chains, this beta chain is an off-target read whose size means little. This chain joins TRBV5-1 and TRBJ1-4; D not resolved. The CDR3 extends over 15 amino acids. The germline V gene encodes CDR1 SGHRS and CDR2 YFSETQ. The V and J ends lost 0 bases and 2 bases respectively, with 8 bases between them. CDR3 amino acids: CASSLGATTNEKLFF. The CDR3 region has the DNA TGCGCCAGCAGCTTGGGTGCTACCACTAATGAAAAACTGTTTTTT.

For this clonotype: Because this beta chain is a stray read in a library intended to capture alpha chains, its abundance should not be given much weight. The chain recombines TRBV24-1 with TRBJ1-2, with TRBD1 matching over 10 bases. There are 15 residues in the CDR3. CDR1 is KGHDR, CDR2 SFDVKD, per germline. V lost 2 bases and J lost 8; bases outside the gene matches: 7. The CDR3 here is CATSDSGQGREGYTF. The CDR3 DNA follows: TGTGCCACCAGTGATTCGGGACAGGGGAGAGAAGGCTACACCTTC.

On this clonotype: This beta chain is an off-target read within a library intended for alpha chains, so its frequency means little. V usage is TRBV27 and J usage is TRBJ2-2; TRBD2 matches 11 bases. Germline CDR1 and CDR2: MNHEY and SMNVEV (reference sequence). This CDR3 contains 17 residues. The V gene end was trimmed by 6 bases and the J gene end by 4 bases; junction bases not matched to a gene: 10. The CDR3: CASRGLAGAQGTGELFF. The DNA for the CDR3 is TGTGCCAGCAGAGGACTAGCGGGTGCTCAGGGCACCGGGGAGCTGTTTTTT.

As regards this clonotype: A library made for alpha chains picked up this beta chain off target, so its size means little. J is TRBJ2-2 and V is TRBV5-4; 8 bases align to TRBD2. This CDR3 spans 15 amino acids. The germline gives CDR1 SGHNT, CDR2 YYREEE (reference sequence). Trimming at V came to 6 bases and at J to 5 bases, leaving 9 bases not matched to a gene. CDR3 DNA: TGTGCCAGCACCCCCGGGGGGGCCCAGACCGGGGAGCTGTTTTTT. It yields the protein CASTPGGAQTGELFF.

Concerning this clonotype: This beta chain came through as a stray read in a library set up for alpha chains, and its size says little. The V and J genes are TRBV29-1 and TRBJ1-1, with D uncertain. CDR1 and CDR2 (germline): SQVTM, ANQGSEA. V was cut by 7 bases and J by 3 bases, with 12 bases left in between. The CDR3 runs 12 residues. The CDR3 nucleotides read TGCAGCGGTCGTCCATTGGACACTGAAGCTTTCTTT. As protein: CSGRPLDTEAFF.

Note on this clonotype: The library was built for alpha chains, so this beta chain is an off-target read and its size means little. The V call is TRBV12-3 or TRBV12-4, the J call TRBJ2-1; perhaps TRBD2 as D (5 bases). This CDR3 spans 14 amino acids. Trimming stripped 3 bases from V and 3 bases from J, with 9 bases between. The CDR3 sequence is CASSFSASYNEQFF. CDR3 coding DNA: TGTGCCAGCAGTTTTAGCGCCAGCTACAATGAGCAGTTCTTC.

Notes on this clonotype: With the library built for alpha chains, this beta chain is off target and its frequency is not meaningful. The rearrangement uses TRBV10-1 and TRBJ2-7; D not resolved. From germline, CDR1 is WNHNN and CDR2 SYGVQD (reference sequence). V lost 4 bases, J lost 3 bases, and 4 bases lay in between. The CDR3 has 11 amino acids. The CDR3 sequence: CASSAGYEQYF. CDR3 bases: TGCGCCAGCAGTGCGGGCTACGAGCAGTACTTC.

Remarks on this clonotype: For a library built for alpha chains, this beta chain is a stray read; little rests on its size. J is TRBJ2-3 and V is TRBV6-4; tentatively, D is TRBD1 or TRBD2 (5 bases each). The CDR3 is 14 amino acids. V was pared by 6 bases and J by 0 bases, with 10 bases between. The germline CDR1 and CDR2 sequences are MRHNA and SNTAGT. CDR3 nucleotide sequence: TGTGCCAGCAGCGGGGACGGGAGCACAGATACGCAGTATTTT. Translating it yields CASSGDGSTDTQYF.

Sample share makes this clonotype hyperexpanded. The library was prepared for alpha chains; this beta chain is a stray read, so its frequency means little. This sequence joins TRBV2 and TRBJ2-5; 7 bases fit TRBD1. After removal of 3 bases from V and 1 base from J, the junction contained 5 bases not matched to a gene. Germline CDR1 SNHLY, CDR2 FYNNEI. This CDR3 is built from 15 residues. The CDR3 loop reads CASSEGTGVQETQYF. CDR3 coding DNA: TGTGCCAGCAGTGAGGGAACAGGGGTCCAAGAGACCCAGTACTTC.